This TCR beta chain was identified during a study of T cell responses to AZD1222 COVID-19 vaccine. TCRdb's copy holds only in-frame clones and misses some; the assay was immunoSEQ multiplex PCR. Of some 120,000 clones listed, around 89% are singletons. Study-wide findings and caveats: Just a handful of AZD1222 recipients were seropositive at baseline. Variant regions that are unmutated are reportedly the target of nearly half of spike-specific TCRs.

Germline V gene data show CDR1 as MNHNS and CDR2 as SASEGT. V was clipped by 2 bases and J by 4 bases; unmatched bases: 11. The CDR3 sequence is 17 residues long. Note on this clone: What it binds is not known.

The chain carries TRBV6-1 and TRBJ1-5, with 7 bases aligning to TRBD1. This specimen consisted of peripheral blood, obtained on day 0 of MenACWY control vaccination. The receptor was derived from an adult in good health. The CDR3 DNA is TGTGCCAGCAGTGAAAGTGGGACAGCCACCCCTAATCAGCCCCAGCATTTT. Translating gives CASSESGTATPNQPQHF.